Included here is one T cell receptor (beta chain) sequence, with context. The germline V gene encodes CDR1 LNHNV and CDR2 YYDKDF (reference sequence). The CDR3 loop spans 14 amino acids. The germline V and J ends were trimmed by 0 bases and 5 bases, with 11 bases remaining between them. Assay used: immunoSEQ multiplex PCR; TCRdb lists only in-frame clones, some missing. The profile shows some 6,500 clones, 95% to 98% of them singletons. The sample belongs to a study of naive CD8 T cells in extremely preterm neonates. Healthy nonsmoking adults and healthy children aged about 16-60 months donated peripheral blood.

The J gene is TRBJ2-7, the V gene TRBV15, with D perhaps matching TRBD2 (5 bases). This clonotype was sampled from a human donor in good health. Input material: naive CD8+ T cells from blood. CDR3 loop: CATSRDLGSDEQYF. The CDR3 DNA follows: TGTGCCACCAGCAGAGATCTAGGGAGCGACGAGCAGTACTTC.